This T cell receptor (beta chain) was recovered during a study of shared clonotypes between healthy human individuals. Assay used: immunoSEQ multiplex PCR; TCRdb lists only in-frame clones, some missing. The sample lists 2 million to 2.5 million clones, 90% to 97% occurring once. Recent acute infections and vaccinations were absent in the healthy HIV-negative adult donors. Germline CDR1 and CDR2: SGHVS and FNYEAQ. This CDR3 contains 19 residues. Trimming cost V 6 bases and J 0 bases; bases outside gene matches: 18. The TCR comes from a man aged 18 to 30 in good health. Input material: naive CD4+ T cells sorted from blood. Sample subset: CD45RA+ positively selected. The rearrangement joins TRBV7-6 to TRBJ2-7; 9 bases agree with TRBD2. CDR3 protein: CASSPSGTEGLLSSYEQYF. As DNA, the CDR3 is TGTGCCAGCAGTCCTAGCGGGACAGAGGGACTCCTGAGCTCCTACGAGCAGTACTTC.